The rows below give T cell receptor beta chains drawn from one sample of a study of cytomegalovirus exposure and HLA in healthy donors. The repertoire was sequenced with immunoSEQ multiplex PCR; TCRdb's copy has only in-frame clones and lacks some. In all, the sample yields 100,000 or so clones. Sequencing was carried out using PBMCs. Receptors originate from a man aged 45-65 years in good health and CMV-seronegative. Both conserved end residues are part of each CDR3. Fields, in order: V gene, J gene, D gene, CDR3 DNA, CDR3 protein. A D gene is named only where the DNA matches it firmly.

>TRBV5-4|TRBJ2-5|NA
TGTGCCAGCAGCGCGGGGTCGTACCAAGAGACCCAGTACTTC
CASSAGSYQETQYF
>TRBV6-5|TRBJ2-7|NA
TGTGCCAGCAGTTACCGGGATGGCTACGAGCAGTACTTC
CASSYRDGYEQYF
>TRBV28|TRBJ1-5|NA
TGTGCCAGCAGTTTATGGGCGGGGCAGGGCAATCAGCCCCAGCATTTT
CASSLWAGQGNQPQHF
>TRBV7-2|TRBJ2-7|TRBD1
TGTGCCAGCAGCTTAGTGGGACAGGGGAACTACGAGCAGTACTTC
CASSLVGQGNYEQYF
>TRBV18|TRBJ1-1|TRBD1
TGTGCCAGCTCATTCTCGACAGGGGAAAACACTGAAGCTTTCTTT
CASSFSTGENTEAFF
>TRBV11-2|TRBJ1-6|TRBD1
TGTGCCAGCAGCTTTACCACAGGGGTTTGGTCACCCCTCCACTTT
CASSFTTGVWSPLHF
>TRBV5-1|TRBJ2-2|TRBD2
TGCGCCAGCAGTCTAGCGGGAGCGAACACCGGGGAGCTGTTTTTT
CASSLAGANTGELFF
>TRBV29-1|TRBJ1-1|NA
TGCAGCGCATTGCGGGGTCAGAACACTGAAGCTTTCTTT
CSALRGQNTEAFF
>TRBV27|TRBJ2-2|TRBD1
TGTGCCAGCAGTAACAGGGGGTCCGGGGAGCTGTTTTTT
CASSNRGSGELFF
>TRBV13|TRBJ2-2|TRBD1
TGTGCCAGCAGCGTCCGGGACAGGGAATACGACACCGGGGAGCTGTTTTTT
CASSVRDREYDTGELFF
>TRBV7-9|TRBJ1-2|TRBD1
TGTGCCAGCACTTACCAACAGGGGACGGCTGGCTACACCTTC
CASTYQQGTAGYTF